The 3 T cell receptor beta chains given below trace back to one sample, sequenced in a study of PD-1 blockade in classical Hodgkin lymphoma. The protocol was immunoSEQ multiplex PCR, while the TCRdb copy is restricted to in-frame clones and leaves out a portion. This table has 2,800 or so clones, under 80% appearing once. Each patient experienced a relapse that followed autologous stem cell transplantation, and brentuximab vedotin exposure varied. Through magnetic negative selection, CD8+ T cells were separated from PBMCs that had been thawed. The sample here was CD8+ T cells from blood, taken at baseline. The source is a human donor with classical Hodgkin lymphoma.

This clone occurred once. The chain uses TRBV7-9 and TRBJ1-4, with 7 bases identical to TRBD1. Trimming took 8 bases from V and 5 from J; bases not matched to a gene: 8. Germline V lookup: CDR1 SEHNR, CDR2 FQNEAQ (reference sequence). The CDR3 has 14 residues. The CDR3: CASRDSGINEKLFF. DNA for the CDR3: TGTGCCAGCCGGGACAGCGGAATAAATGAAAAACTGTTTTTT.

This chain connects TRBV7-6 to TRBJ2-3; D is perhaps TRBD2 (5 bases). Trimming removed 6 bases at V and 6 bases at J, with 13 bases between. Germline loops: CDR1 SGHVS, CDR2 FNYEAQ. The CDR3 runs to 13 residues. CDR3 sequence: CASSQRRGDTQYF. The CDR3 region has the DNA TGTGCCAGCAGTCAGCGGAGAGGGGATACGCAGTATTTT.

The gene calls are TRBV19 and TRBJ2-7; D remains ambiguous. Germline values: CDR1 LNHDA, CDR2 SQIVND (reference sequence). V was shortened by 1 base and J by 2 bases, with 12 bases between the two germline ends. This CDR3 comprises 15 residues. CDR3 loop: CASSIVPGPAYEQYF. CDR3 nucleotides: TGTGCCAGTAGTATAGTTCCGGGCCCAGCCTACGAGCAGTACTTC.